A selection of T cell receptor beta chains follows, all from one sample in a study of a mutant IDH1 vaccine in newly diagnosed glioma. TCRdb's table, derived via immunoSEQ multiplex PCR, lists solely in-frame clones and lacks some. The sample shows tens of thousands of clones, approximately 79% of them seen only once. Their antigens are not known. The starting material was PBMCs, obtained from a glioma patient whose treatment included an IDH1 peptide vaccine. These receptors all come from a man aged 18-30 years with glioma. Some clones in this sample may be carry-over from other donors' samples. CDR3s include the opening cysteine and the closing phenylalanine or tryptophan. A D gene is named only where the DNA matches it firmly. For some rows the clone size is stated as once, few or many, or as a class when expanded; others skip it.

V,size,J,D,DNA,CDR3
TRBV5-4,NA,TRBJ1-2,NA,TGTGCCAGCAGCCCCGGGACACTTATCTATGGCTACACCTTC,CASSPGTLIYGYTF
TRBV5-1,NA,TRBJ1-4,NA,TGCGCCAGCACAGCCCCACCCAATGAAAAACTGTTTTTT,CASTAPPNEKLFF
TRBV2,NA,TRBJ1-5,TRBD1,TGTGCCAGCAGCGGACAGGGGATTCTCAATCAGCCCCAGCATTTT,CASSGQGILNQPQHF
TRBV9,NA,TRBJ1-1,NA,TGTGCCAGCAGCGTAGTTGTCGGGGGTGGGAACACTGAAGCTTTCTTT,CASSVVVGGGNTEAFF
TRBV7-2,NA,TRBJ1-5,NA,TGTGCCAGCAGCTTAGTTCCCGTCCAGCCCCAGCATTTT,CASSLVPVQPQHF
TRBV4-1,NA,TRBJ1-5,NA,TGCGCCAGCAGCCAAGAGGGGCGACCTGGGTTTGGCAATCAGCCCCAGCATTTT,CASSQEGRPGFGNQPQHF
TRBV13,NA,TRBJ1-1,TRBD1,TGTGCCAGCAGCAAAATGGGACAGGCGAACACTGAAGCTTTCTTT,CASSKMGQANTEAFF
TRBV4-3,NA,TRBJ1-2,TRBD1,TGCGCCAGCAGCCAAGCGGGACAGGGCGCTAACTATGGCTACACCTTC,CASSQAGQGANYGYTF
TRBV5-6,NA,TRBJ1-1,NA,TGTGCCAGCAGCTTGGAGGTGAACACTGAAGCTTTCTTT,CASSLEVNTEAFF
TRBV7-8,NA,TRBJ1-4,TRBD1,TGTGCCAGCAGCAAGGACAGGGGGCGAGGTGAAAAACTGTTTTTT,CASSKDRGRGEKLFF
TRBV19,NA,TRBJ1-2,TRBD1,TGTGCCAGTAGTACGAAAGGGACAGGGTCTAACTATGGCTACACCTTC,CASSTKGTGSNYGYTF
TRBV29-1,NA,TRBJ2-3,NA,TGCAGCGTTACCCCCCGCGGGACAGGCACAGATACGCAGTATTTT,CSVTPRGTGTDTQYF
TRBV29-1,NA,TRBJ2-7,NA,TGCAGCGCCCTGATCGGCTCAGGCGACGAGCAGTACTTC,CSALIGSGDEQYF
TRBV6-5,NA,TRBJ1-1,TRBD1,TGTGCCAGCAGGGGACAGGGGGCGGGGAACACTGAAGCTTTCTTT,CASRGQGAGNTEAFF
TRBV5-4,NA,TRBJ1-2,TRBD1,TGTGCCAGCAGCTTCGGCCGGGACAGTGTCTATGGCTACACCTTC,CASSFGRDSVYGYTF
TRBV5-8,NA,TRBJ1-2,NA,TGTGCCAGCAGTTTGGGGCGGGTTCGCTATGGCTACACCTTC,CASSLGRVRYGYTF
TRBV7-8,once,TRBJ2-7,TRBD2,TGTGCCAGCAGCTTTAGCGGGACACACTACGAGCAGTACTTC,CASSFSGTHYEQYF
TRBV19,NA,TRBJ1-1,TRBD1,TGTGCCAGTAGTGGGGACAGGGAGGGGACTGAAGCTTTCTTT,CASSGDREGTEAFF
TRBV11-2,few,TRBJ2-3,TRBD1,TGTGCCAGCAGCCCCCGGGACAGGCCCACAGATACGCAGTATTTT,CASSPRDRPTDTQYF
TRBV25-1,few,TRBJ2-3,TRBD2,TGTGCCAGCAGCTCTAGCGGGAGTACAGATACGCAGTATTTT,CASSSSGSTDTQYF
TRBV4-2,NA,TRBJ1-1,TRBD1,TGTGCCAGCAGCCAAGACAGGGGGCATTACACTGAAGCTTTCTTT,CASSQDRGHYTEAFF
TRBV13,NA,TRBJ2-7,TRBD1,TGTGCCAGCAGCTTAGCAGGGACAGGGGGTCCCTACGAGCAGTACTTC,CASSLAGTGGPYEQYF
TRBV15,NA,TRBJ2-7,NA,TGTGCCACCAGCAGAGGGTCCTACGAGCAGTACTTC,CATSRGSYEQYF
TRBV28,NA,TRBJ2-6,NA,TGTGCCAGCAGCCCAAGGAGGGCTGGGGCCAACGTCCTGACTTTC,CASSPRRAGANVLTF
TRBV19,NA,TRBJ1-2,NA,TGTGCCAGTAGTCCCCCCCCGGGACAAAGTCGGCGTGGCTACACCTTC,CASSPPPGQSRRGYTF
TRBV7-9,NA,TRBJ2-7,NA,TGTGCCAGCAGCCCTGGGGCAGGGGTCTTTGACGAGCAGTACTTC,CASSPGAGVFDEQYF
TRBV18,NA,TRBJ1-1,NA,TGTGCCAGCTCACCCAGCCTACTGAACACTGAAGCTTTCTTT,CASSPSLLNTEAFF
TRBV19,NA,TRBJ2-3,TRBD2,TGTGCCAGTAGTATTAGCACGGGAGGGCCAACAGATACGCAGTATTTT,CASSISTGGPTDTQYF